Listed below are T cell receptor beta chains from one sample, sequenced in a study of T cell repertoires in cytomegalovirus infection. TCRdb passed the reads through MiXCR, listing each CDR3 protein once. Altogether about 830,000 distinct CDR3 sequences are present, about 31% being singletons, with the ten largest covering 12%. Antigen specificity for these receptors is unknown. The source was cultured CD8+ T cells from PBMCs, collected from culture after CMV antigen stimulation. Source of these receptors: a human donor in good health (CMV status not recorded). Some clones in this sample may be carry-over from other donors' samples. CDR3s leave out the opening cysteine and the closing phenylalanine or tryptophan. Fields, in order: D gene, J gene, V gene, CDR3 protein. D genes are given only for firm matches.

d_call: .; j_call: TRBJ1-1; v_call: TRBV7-9; cdr3_aa: ASSSGHSLRNTEAF
d_call: TRBD1; j_call: TRBJ2-2; v_call: TRBV7-8; cdr3_aa: ASSADRGRTGELF
d_call: .; j_call: TRBJ2-2; v_call: TRBV7-9; cdr3_aa: ATPGLADTGELF
d_call: .; j_call: TRBJ2-1; v_call: TRBV6-1; cdr3_aa: ASSERSAHGQF
d_call: .; j_call: TRBJ2-5; v_call: TRBV12-3/TRBV12-4; cdr3_aa: ASSLAGTHQETQY
d_call: .; j_call: TRBJ1-6; v_call: TRBV12-3/TRBV12-4; cdr3_aa: ASSFTSGSTPLH
d_call: .; j_call: TRBJ2-1; v_call: TRBV19; cdr3_aa: ASTELTSAVQA
d_call: .; j_call: TRBJ1-6; v_call: TRBV29-1; cdr3_aa: SVGGSPLH
d_call: TRBD1; j_call: TRBJ2-3; v_call: TRBV9; cdr3_aa: ASSSGQGWSDTQY
d_call: TRBD1; j_call: TRBJ1-2; v_call: TRBV5-6; cdr3_aa: ATGTGRPAGYT
d_call: .; j_call: TRBJ1-3; v_call: TRBV20-1; cdr3_aa: SALTYGPGNTIY
d_call: .; j_call: TRBJ1-4; v_call: TRBV27; cdr3_aa: ASKGQLNEKLF
d_call: .; j_call: TRBJ1-5; v_call: TRBV5-1; cdr3_aa: ASSLGPYSNQSQH
d_call: TRBD2; j_call: TRBJ2-1; v_call: TRBV12-3/TRBV12-4; cdr3_aa: ASSFVLAGAPWAYNEQF
d_call: .; j_call: TRBJ2-7; v_call: TRBV7-9; cdr3_aa: ASSPRDFYEQY
d_call: TRBD2; j_call: TRBJ2-1; v_call: TRBV6-6; cdr3_aa: ASSGRNEQF
d_call: TRBD2; j_call: TRBJ2-5; v_call: TRBV2; cdr3_aa: ASSELAGQETQY
d_call: .; j_call: TRBJ1-5; v_call: TRBV15; cdr3_aa: ATSSLYRSNQPQH
d_call: .; j_call: TRBJ2-2; v_call: TRBV12-3/TRBV12-4; cdr3_aa: ASSLGSAGELF
d_call: .; j_call: TRBJ1-3; v_call: TRBV12-3/TRBV12-4; cdr3_aa: ASSDRDSGNTIY
d_call: .; j_call: TRBJ1-2; v_call: TRBV7-6; cdr3_aa: ASSPLVDTNYGYT
d_call: .; j_call: TRBJ1-6; v_call: TRBV12-3/TRBV12-4; cdr3_aa: ASSSTGYNSPLH
d_call: .; j_call: TRBJ2-1; v_call: TRBV6-5; cdr3_aa: ASSKDGGLTSYNEQF
d_call: .; j_call: TRBJ1-3; v_call: TRBV6-5; cdr3_aa: ASRWGGTGNTIY
d_call: .; j_call: TRBJ1-5; v_call: TRBV4-3; cdr3_aa: ASSQDRPRGINQPQH
d_call: .; j_call: TRBJ1-1; v_call: TRBV7-9; cdr3_aa: ASSFPQPGVEAF
d_call: TRBD1; j_call: TRBJ2-3; v_call: TRBV7-9; cdr3_aa: ASSRLTMGQGSTDTQY
d_call: .; j_call: TRBJ1-2; v_call: TRBV7-2; cdr3_aa: ASSSPGHLMGYT
d_call: TRBD2; j_call: TRBJ2-5; v_call: TRBV7-8; cdr3_aa: ASSPRTSGIQETQY